The clone carrying this TCR beta chain was seen only a few times. Its specificity is not known. Genomic DNA acted as the template from which TCR beta VDJ combination and CDR3 sequence profiling were carried out. From the reads, TCRdb called clonotypes with MiXCR, one entry per CDR3 protein. The sample includes hundreds of thousands of distinct CDR3 sequences, approximately 57% seen only once; the top ten take 1.3%. The data derive from a study of CD8+CD57+ T cells in acquired aplastic anemia. Background on the study: Sorted CD4+ plus CD8+ cells gave DNA averaging about 3 ug.

Germline V lookup: CDR1 KGHDR, CDR2 SFDVKD. V shed 7 bases, J shed 3 bases, and the junction held 3 bases outside the gene matches. The CDR3 has 14 amino acids. It was patients with CD8+CD57+ cell expansion by flow cytometry who were chosen for sequencing. Blood was sampled before the patients had received any therapy. Study conclusions and caveats: Between patients and controls, CD8+ Simpson's diversity did not vary significantly. Found in both controls and patients were some 30 CD8+ CDR3 sequences.

The genes are TRBV24-1 and TRBJ2-3; TRBD2 matches 10 bases. This TCR came from a human donor with aplastic anemia. The sequenced material came from sorted CD4+, CD8+, or CD8+CD57+ T cells (not recorded which) from PBMCs. DNA for the CDR3: TGTGCCACCAGCCGGACTAGCGGAACAGATACGCAGTATTTT. It encodes CATSRTSGTDTQYF.